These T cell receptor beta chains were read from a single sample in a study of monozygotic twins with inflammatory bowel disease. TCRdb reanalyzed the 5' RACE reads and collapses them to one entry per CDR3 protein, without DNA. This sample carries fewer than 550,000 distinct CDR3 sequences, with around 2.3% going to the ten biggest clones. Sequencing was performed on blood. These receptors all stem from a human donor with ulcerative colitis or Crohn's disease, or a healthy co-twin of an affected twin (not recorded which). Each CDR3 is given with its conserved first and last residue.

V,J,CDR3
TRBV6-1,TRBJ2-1,CASSVSGDRERSNFHNEQFF
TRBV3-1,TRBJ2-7,CASSQINEQYF
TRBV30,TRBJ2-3,CAWSVQGGGTDTQYF
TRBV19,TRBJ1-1,CASSGETGRRSPEAFF
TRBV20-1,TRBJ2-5,CSARIVGRETQYF
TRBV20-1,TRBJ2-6,CSASGPGSGANVLTF
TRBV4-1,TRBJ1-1,CASSQQGGNTEAFF
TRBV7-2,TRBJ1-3,CASSLYRGPGNTIYF
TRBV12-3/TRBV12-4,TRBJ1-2,CASSLSRGGYTF
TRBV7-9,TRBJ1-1,CASSFARSDTEAFF
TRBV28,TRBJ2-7,CASKTQTSGTYEQYF
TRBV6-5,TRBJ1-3,CASSYSNRPGPSSGNTIYF
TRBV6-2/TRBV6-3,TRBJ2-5,CASSMAGPPQETQYF
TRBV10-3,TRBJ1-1,CAISAEGNTEAFF
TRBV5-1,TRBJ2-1,CASSLGGGKSSEQFF
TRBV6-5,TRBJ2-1,CASSYEASSSYNEQFF
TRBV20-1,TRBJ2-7,CSALAGADGEQYF
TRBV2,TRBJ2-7,CASGLRQGPHEQYF
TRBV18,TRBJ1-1,CASRGQVSTEAFF
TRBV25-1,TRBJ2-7,CASSPGSGLLGDWEQYF
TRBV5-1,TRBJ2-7,CASSPDYEEQYF